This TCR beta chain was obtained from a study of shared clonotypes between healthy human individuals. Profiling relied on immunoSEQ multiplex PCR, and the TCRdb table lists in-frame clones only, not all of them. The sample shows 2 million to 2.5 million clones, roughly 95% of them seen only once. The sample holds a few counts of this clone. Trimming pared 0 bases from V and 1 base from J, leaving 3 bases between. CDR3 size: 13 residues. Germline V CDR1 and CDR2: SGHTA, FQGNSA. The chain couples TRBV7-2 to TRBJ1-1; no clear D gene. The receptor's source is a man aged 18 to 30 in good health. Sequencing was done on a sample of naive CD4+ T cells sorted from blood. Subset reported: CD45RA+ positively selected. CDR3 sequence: CASSLATNTEAFF. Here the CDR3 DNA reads TGTGCCAGCAGCTTAGCCACGAACACTGAAGCTTTCTTT.